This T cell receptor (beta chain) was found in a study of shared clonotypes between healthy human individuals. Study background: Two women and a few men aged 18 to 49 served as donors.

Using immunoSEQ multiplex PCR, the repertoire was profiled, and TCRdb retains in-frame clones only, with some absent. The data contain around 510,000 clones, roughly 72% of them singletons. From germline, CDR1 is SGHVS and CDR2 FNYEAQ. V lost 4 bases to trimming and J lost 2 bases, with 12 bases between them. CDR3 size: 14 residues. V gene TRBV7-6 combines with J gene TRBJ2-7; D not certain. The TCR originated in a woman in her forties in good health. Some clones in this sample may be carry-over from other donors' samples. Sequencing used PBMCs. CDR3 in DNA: TGTGCCAGCAGCTCACGGGTGAGCACCTACGAGCAGTACTTC. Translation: CASSSRVSTYEQYF.